Here is one TCR beta chain with its context. These data originate in a study of OX40 agonist ivuxolimab in advanced cancers. The V gene's germline CDR1 is SGHRS and CDR2 YFSETQ. With 0 bases removed from V and 8 bases from J, the gap between germline ends came to 17 bases. CDR3 length: 15 amino acids. The table came from immunoSEQ multiplex PCR; TCRdb's copy has only in-frame clones and leaves some out. The data show about 59,000 clones, 87% seen once. The V gene is TRBV5-1, the J gene TRBJ1-2; D might be TRBD1 (5 bases). The receptor was derived from an adult with an advanced solid tumor such as melanoma, head and neck, liver or kidney cancer. This material consisted of CD4+ or CD8+ T cells sorted from blood, taken in a trial of the OX40 agonist ivuxolimab. CDR3 sequence reads: CASSLGTTGARGYTF. The CDR3 DNA is TGCGCCAGCAGCTTGGGTACTACAGGTGCTAGGGGCTACACCTTC.